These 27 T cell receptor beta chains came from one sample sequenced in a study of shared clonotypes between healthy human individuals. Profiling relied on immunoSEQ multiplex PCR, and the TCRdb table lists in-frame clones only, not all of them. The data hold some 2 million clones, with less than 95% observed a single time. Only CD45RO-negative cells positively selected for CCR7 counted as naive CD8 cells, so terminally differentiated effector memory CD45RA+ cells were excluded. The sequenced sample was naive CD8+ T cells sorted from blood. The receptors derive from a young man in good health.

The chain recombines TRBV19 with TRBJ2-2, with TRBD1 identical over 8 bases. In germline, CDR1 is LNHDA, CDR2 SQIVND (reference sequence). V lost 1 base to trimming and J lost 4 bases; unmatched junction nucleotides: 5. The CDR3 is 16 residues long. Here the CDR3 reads CASSIGTGYGTGELFF. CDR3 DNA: TGTGCCAGTAGTATAGGGACAGGGTATGGCACCGGGGAGCTGTTTTTT.

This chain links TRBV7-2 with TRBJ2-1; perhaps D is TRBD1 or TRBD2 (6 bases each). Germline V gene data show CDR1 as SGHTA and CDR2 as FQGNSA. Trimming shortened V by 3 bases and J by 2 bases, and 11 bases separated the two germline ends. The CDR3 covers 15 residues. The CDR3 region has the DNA TGTGCCAGCAGCTTGGAAGGGGGGACCTACAATGAGCAGTTCTTC. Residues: CASSLEGGTYNEQFF.

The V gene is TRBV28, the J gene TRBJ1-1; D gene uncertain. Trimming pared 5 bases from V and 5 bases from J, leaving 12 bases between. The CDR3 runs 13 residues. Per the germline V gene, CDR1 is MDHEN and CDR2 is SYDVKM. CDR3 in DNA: TGTGCCAGCAGTCCCTGGGGTTTAACTGAAGCTTTCTTT. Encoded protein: CASSPWGLTEAFF.

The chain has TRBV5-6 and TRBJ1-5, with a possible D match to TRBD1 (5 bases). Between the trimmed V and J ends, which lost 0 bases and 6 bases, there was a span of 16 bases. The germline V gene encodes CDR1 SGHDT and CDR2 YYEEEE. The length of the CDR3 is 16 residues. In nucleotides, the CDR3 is TGTGCCAGCAGCTTGGGGATGGCGGGGGTGCTTCAGCCCCAGCATTTT. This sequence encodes CASSLGMAGVLQPQHF.

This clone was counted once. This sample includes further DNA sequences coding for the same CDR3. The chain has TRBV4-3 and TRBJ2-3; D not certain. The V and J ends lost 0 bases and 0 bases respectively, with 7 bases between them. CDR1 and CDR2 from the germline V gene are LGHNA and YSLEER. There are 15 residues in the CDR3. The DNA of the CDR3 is TGCGCCAGCAGCCAAGATGTTCATAGCACAGATACGCAGTATTTT. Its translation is CASSQDVHSTDTQYF.

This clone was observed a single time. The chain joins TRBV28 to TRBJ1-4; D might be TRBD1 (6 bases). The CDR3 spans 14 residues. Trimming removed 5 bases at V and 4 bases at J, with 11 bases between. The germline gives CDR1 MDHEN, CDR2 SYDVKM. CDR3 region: CASSRTASNEKLFF. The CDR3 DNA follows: TGTGCCAGCAGTCGGACAGCGAGTAATGAAAAACTGTTTTTT.

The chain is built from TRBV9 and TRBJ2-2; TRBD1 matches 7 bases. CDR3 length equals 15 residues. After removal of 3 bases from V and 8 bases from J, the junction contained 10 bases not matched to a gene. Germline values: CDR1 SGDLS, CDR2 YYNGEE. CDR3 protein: CASSESTGLVGELFF. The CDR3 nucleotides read TGTGCCAGCAGCGAGTCGACAGGGCTTGTTGGGGAGCTGTTTTTT.

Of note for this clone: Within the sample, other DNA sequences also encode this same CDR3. This CDR3 is CASSGAYNEQFF. The CDR3 DNA follows: TGTGCCAGCAGTGGGGCTTACAATGAGCAGTTCTTC. This chain uses TRBV27 with TRBJ2-1; possibly TRBD1 for D (5 bases). Germline V lookup: CDR1 MNHEY, CDR2 SMNVEV (reference sequence). CDR3 length equals 12 residues. V was trimmed by 5 bases and J by 4 bases, leaving 6 bases between them.

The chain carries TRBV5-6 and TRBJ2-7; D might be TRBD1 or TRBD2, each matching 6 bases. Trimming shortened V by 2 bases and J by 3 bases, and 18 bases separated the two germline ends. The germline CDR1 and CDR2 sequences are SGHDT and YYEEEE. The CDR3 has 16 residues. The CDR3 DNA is TGTGCCAGCAGCTTTGGGGCACGGGGGCTGAACTACGAGCAGTACTTC. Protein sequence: CASSFGARGLNYEQYF.

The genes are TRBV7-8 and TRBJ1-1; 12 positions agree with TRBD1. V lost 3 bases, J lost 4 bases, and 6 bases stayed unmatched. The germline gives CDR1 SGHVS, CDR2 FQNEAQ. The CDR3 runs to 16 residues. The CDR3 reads CASSLGGTGGLTEAFF. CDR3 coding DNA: TGTGCCAGCAGCTTGGGAGGGACAGGGGGCCTCACTGAAGCTTTCTTT.

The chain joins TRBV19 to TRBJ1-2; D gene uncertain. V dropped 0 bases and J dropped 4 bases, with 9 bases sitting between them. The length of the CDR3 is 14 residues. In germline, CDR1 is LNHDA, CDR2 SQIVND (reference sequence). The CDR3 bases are TGTGCCAGTAGTATAGATGGGGAGACCTATGGCTACACCTTC. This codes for CASSIDGETYGYTF. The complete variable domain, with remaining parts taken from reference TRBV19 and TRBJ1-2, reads DGGITQSPKYLFRKEGQNVTLSCEQNLNHDAMYWYRQDPGQGLRLIYYSQIVNDFQKGDIAEGYSVSREKKESFPLTVTSAQKNPTAFYLCASSIDGETYGYTFGSGTRLTVV.

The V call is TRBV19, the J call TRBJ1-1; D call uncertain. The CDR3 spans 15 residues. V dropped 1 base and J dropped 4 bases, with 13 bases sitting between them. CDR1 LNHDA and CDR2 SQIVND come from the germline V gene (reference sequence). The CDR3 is CASSIGMDGSTEAFF. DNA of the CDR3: TGTGCCAGTAGTATAGGGATGGATGGGAGCACTGAAGCTTTCTTT.

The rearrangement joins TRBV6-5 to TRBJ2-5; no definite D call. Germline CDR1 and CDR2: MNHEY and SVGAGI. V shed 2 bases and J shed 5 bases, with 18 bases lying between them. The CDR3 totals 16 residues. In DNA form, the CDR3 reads TGTGCCAGCAGTTACCCCTTGACGGACCTGGGGGAGACCCAGTACTTC. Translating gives CASSYPLTDLGETQYF.

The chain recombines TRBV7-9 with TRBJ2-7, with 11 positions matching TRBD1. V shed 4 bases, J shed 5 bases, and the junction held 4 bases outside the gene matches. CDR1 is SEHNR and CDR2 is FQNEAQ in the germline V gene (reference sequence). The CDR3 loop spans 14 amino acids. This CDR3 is CASSSGDRGNEQYF. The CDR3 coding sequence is TGTGCCAGCAGCTCCGGGGACAGGGGGAACGAGCAGTACTTC.

This chain's CDR3 is CSVEDLGSSSYNEQFF. The CDR3, as DNA: TGCAGCGTTGAAGATCTAGGCAGTAGCTCCTACAATGAGCAGTTCTTC. The V call is TRBV29-1, the J call TRBJ2-1; no clear D gene. V gave up 0 bases and J gave up 0 bases, with 12 bases separating them. There are 16 residues in the CDR3. Looked up from germline, CDR1 is SQVTM and CDR2 is ANQGSEA.

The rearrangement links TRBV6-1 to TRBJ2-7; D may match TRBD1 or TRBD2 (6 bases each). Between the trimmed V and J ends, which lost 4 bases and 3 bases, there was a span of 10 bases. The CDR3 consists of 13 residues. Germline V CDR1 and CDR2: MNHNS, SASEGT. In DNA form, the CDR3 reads TGTGCCAGCAGTGGGGGGGCTCGCTACGAGCAGTACTTC. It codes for CASSGGARYEQYF.

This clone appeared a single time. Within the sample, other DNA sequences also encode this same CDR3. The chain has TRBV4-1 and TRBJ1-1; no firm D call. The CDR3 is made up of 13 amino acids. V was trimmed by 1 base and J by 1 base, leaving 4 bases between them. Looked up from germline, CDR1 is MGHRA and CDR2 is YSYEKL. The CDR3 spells CASSQVSNTEAFF. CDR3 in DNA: TGCGCCAGCAGCCAAGTTTCGAACACTGAAGCTTTCTTT.

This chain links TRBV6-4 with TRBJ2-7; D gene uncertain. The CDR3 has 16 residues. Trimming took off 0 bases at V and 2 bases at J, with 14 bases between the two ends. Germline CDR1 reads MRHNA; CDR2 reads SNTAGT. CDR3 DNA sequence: TGTGCCAGCAGTGACTCTGGGTTTAGGAAACCCTACGAGCAGTACTTC. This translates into CASSDSGFRKPYEQYF.

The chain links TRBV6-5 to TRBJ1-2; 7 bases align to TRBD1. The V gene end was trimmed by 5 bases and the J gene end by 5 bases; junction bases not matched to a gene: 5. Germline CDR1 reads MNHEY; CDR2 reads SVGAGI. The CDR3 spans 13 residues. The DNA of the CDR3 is TGTGCCAGCAGTATAGACAGGGCTTATGGCTACACCTTC. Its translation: CASSIDRAYGYTF.

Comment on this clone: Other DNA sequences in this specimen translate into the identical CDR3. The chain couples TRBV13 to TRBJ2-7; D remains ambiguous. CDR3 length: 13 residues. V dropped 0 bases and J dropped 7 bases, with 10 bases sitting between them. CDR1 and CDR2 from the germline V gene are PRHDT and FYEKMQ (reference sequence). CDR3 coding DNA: TGTGCCAGCAGCTTAGGCCGCAGTGGGGAGCAGTACTTC. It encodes CASSLGRSGEQYF.

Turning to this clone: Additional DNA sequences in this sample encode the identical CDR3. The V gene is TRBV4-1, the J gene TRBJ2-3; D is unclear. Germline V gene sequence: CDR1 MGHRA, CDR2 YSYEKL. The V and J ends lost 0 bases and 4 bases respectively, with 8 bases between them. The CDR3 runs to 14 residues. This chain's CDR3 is CASSQDLRPDTQYF. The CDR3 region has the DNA TGCGCCAGCAGCCAAGACTTGAGACCAGATACGCAGTATTTT.

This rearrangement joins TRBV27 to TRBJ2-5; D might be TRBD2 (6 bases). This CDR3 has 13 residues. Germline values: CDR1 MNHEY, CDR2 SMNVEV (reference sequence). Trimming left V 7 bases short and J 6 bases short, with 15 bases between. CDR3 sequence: CASTPPGSKTQYF. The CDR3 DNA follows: TGTGCCAGCACCCCACCCGGGAGTAAGACCCAGTACTTC.

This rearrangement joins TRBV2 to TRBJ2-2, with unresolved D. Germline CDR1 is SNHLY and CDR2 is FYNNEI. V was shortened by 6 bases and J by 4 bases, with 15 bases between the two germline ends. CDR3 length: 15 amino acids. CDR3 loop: CASRETGPITGELFF. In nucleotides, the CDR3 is TGTGCCAGCAGAGAGACCGGGCCTATCACCGGGGAGCTGTTTTTT.

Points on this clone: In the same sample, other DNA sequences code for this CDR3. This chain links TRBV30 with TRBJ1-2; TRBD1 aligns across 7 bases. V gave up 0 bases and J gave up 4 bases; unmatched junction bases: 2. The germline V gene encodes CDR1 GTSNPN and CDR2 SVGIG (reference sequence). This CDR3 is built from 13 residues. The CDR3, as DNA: TGTGCCTGGAGTGTAGGGACAGCCTATGGCTACACCTTC. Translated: CAWSVGTAYGYTF.

CDR3 in amino acids: CASRTRGSYYEQYF. Here the CDR3 DNA reads TGTGCCAGCAGAACCCGGGGGAGCTACTACGAGCAGTACTTC. V usage is TRBV27 and J usage is TRBJ2-7, with D perhaps TRBD2 (6 bases). This CDR3 is built from 14 residues. V lost 6 bases to trimming and J lost 3 bases, with 15 bases between them. In germline, CDR1 is MNHEY, CDR2 SMNVEV (reference sequence).

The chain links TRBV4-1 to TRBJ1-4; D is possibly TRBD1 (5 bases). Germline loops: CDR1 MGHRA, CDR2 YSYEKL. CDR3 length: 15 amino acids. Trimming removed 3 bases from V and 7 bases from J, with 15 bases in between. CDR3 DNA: TGCGCCAGCAGCCAGAGATTTGGGGGAGCTGAAAAACTGTTTTTT. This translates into CASSQRFGGAEKLFF.

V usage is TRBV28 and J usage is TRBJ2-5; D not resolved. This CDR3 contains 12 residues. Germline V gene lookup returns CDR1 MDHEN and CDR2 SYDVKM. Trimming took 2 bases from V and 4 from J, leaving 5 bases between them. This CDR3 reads CASSLIGETQYF. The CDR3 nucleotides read TGTGCCAGCAGTTTAATAGGAGAGACCCAGTACTTC.